The clone carrying this T cell receptor (beta chain) was seen repeatedly, ten times or more. Its target is not known. The PBMCs were taken from roughly 9.3 ml of fresh peripheral blood. RNA transcripts were the template for amplifying TCR beta CDR3 regions. Carried out on the TCR CDR3, a first-round RT-PCR used the HTBI primer set. TCRdb recomputed calls from the multiplex PCR reads with MiXCR, one row per CDR3 protein. The profile covers some 650,000 distinct CDR3 sequences, with roughly 16% appearing a single time and around 3.5% taken by the ten largest. The data are from a study of T cells in Graves' hyperthyroidism and ophthalmopathy. Findings of the study overall: The authors' 13 V-J model separated ophthalmopathy from stable hyperthyroidism. Most clonotypes expanded in thyroid above 0.001 were likewise present in blood.

The CDR3 length is 14 residues. Germline V lookup: CDR1 MNHEY, CDR2 SVGEGT. V gave up 6 bases and J gave up 1 base, with 9 bases separating them. The sample comprised blood. The chain carries TRBV6-2 or TRBV6-3 and TRBJ1-4, with D uncertain. The sequence was obtained from a woman aged 40 to 49 with Graves' ophthalmopathy. The CDR3 bases are TGTGCCAGCAGACCCGGAAGAACTAATGAAAAACTGTTTTTT. It translates to CASRPGRTNEKLFF.